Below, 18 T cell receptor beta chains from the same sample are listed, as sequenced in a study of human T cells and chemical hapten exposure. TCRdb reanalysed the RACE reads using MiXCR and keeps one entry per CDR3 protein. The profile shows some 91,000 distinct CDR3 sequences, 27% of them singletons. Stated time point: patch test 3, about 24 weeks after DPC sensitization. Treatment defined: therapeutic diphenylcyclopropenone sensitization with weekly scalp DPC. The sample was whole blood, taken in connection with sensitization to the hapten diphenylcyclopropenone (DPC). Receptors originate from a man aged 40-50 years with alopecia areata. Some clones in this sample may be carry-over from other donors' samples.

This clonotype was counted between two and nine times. CDR3 coding DNA: TGTGCCAGCAGCTTAAGCTCGGGGTACTACGAGCAGTACTTC. Translated, it gives CASSLSSGYYEQYF. The V and J genes are TRBV5-6 and TRBJ2-7; D might be TRBD2 (5 bases). The germline CDR1 and CDR2 sequences are SGHDT and YYEEEE. Trimming stripped 2 bases from V and 3 bases from J, with 12 bases between. The CDR3 has 14 residues.

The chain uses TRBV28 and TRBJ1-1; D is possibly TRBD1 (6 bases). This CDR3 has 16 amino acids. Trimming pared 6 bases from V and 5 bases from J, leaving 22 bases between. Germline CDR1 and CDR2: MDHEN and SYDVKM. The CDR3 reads CASRGSGGLAGTEAFF. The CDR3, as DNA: TGTGCCAGCAGAGGCAGTGGGGGCTTGGCAGGAACTGAAGCTTTCTTT.

Here the CDR3 reads CASSVGAETEAFF. CDR3 sequence (DNA): TGTGCCAGCAGCGTAGGTGCCGAGACTGAAGCTTTCTTT. This chain links TRBV9 with TRBJ1-1; D not certain. Germline V gene data show CDR1 as SGDLS and CDR2 as YYNGEE. CDR3 length equals 13 residues. Trimming took off 0 bases at V and 5 bases at J, with 8 bases between the two ends.

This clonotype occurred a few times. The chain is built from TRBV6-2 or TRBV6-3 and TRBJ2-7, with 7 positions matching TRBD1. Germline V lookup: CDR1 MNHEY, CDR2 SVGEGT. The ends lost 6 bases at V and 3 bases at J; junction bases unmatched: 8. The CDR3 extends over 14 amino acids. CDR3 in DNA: TGTGCCAGCAGCCTACATGACAGGGTCTACGAGCAGTACTTC. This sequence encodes CASSLHDRVYEQYF.

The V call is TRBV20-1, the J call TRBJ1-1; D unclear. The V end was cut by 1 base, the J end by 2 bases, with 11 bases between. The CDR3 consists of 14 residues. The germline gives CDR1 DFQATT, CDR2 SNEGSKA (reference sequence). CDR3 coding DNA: TGCAGTGCTAGAGCCGTGACTGATAACACTGAAGCTTTCTTT. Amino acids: CSARAVTDNTEAFF.

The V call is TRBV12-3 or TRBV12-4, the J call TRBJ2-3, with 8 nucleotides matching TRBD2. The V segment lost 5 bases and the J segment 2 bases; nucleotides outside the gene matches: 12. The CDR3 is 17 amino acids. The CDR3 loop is CASSPPGGARVTDTQYF. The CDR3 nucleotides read TGTGCCAGCAGTCCTCCCGGGGGGGCGCGTGTCACAGATACGCAGTATTTT.

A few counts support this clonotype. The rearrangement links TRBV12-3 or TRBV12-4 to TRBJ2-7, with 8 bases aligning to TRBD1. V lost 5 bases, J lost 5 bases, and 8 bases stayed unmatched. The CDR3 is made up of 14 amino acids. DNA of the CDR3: TGTGCCAGCAGTCCCAGGGGGCTCGTCGACGAGCAGTACTTC. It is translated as CASSPRGLVDEQYF.

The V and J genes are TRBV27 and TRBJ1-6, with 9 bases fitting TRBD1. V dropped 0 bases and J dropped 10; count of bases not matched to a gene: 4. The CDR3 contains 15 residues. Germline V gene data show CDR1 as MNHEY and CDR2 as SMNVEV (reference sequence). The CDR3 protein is CASSLSRTGESPLHF. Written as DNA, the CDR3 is TGTGCCAGCAGTTTATCGAGGACAGGGGAATCACCCCTCCACTTT.

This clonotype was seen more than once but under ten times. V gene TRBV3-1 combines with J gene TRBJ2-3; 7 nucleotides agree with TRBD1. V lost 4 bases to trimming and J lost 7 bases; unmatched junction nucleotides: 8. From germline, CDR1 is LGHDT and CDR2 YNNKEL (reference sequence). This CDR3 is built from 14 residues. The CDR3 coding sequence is TGTGCCAGCAGCCGAAGACAGGGAAGAAATACGCAGTATTTT. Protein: CASSRRQGRNTQYF.

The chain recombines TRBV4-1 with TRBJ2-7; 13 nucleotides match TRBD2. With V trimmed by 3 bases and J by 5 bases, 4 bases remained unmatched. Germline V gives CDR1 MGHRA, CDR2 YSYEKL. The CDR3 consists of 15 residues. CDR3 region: CASSHRTSGSNEQYF. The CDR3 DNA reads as TGCGCCAGCAGCCACCGGACTAGCGGGAGTAACGAGCAGTACTTC.

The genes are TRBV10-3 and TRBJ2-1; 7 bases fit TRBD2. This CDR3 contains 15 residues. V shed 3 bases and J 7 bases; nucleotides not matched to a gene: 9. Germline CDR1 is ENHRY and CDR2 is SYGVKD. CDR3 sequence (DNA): TGTGCCATCAGTGAAAAAGCGGGACCGCCGAATGAGCAGTTCTTC. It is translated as CAISEKAGPPNEQFF.

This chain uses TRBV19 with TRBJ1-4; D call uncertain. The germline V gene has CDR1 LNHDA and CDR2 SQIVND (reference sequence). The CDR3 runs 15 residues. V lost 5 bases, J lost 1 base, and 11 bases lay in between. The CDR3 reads CASSPHHGTNEKLFF. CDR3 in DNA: TGTGCCAGTAGTCCCCACCACGGAACTAATGAAAAACTGTTTTTT.

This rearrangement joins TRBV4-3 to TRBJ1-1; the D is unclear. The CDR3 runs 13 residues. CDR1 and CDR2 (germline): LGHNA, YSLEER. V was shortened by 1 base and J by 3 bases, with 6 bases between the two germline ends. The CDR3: CASSQGPDTEAFF. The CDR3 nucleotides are TGCGCCAGCAGCCAAGGGCCGGACACTGAAGCTTTCTTT.

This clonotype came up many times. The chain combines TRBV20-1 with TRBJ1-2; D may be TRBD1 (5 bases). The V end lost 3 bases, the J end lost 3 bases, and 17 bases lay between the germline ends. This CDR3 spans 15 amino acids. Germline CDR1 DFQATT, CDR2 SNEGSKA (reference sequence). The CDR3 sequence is CSARFPLDSHYGYTF. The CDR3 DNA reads TGCAGTGCTAGGTTTCCCTTAGACAGCCACTATGGCTACACCTTC.

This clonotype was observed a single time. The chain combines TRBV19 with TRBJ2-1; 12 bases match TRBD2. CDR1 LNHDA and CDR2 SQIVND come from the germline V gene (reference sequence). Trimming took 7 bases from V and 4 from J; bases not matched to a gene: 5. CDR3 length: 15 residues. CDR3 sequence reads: CASMTGTSGYNEQFF. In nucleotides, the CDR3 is TGTGCCAGTATGACAGGGACTAGCGGGTACAATGAGCAGTTCTTC.

CDR3: CSARGLAGVSYEQYF. The CDR3 DNA follows: TGCAGTGCTAGAGGGCTAGCGGGAGTCTCCTACGAGCAGTACTTC. J is TRBJ2-7 and V is TRBV20-1; 10 nucleotides match TRBD2. The CDR3 is made up of 15 amino acids. J gave up 0 bases and V 1 base, and 3 bases lay outside the gene matches. Germline CDR1 is DFQATT and CDR2 is SNEGSKA (reference sequence).

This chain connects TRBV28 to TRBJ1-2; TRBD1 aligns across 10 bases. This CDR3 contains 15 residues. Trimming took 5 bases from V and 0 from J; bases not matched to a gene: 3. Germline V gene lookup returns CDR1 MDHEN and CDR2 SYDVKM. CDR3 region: CASSPGTGANYGYTF. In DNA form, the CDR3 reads TGTGCCAGCAGTCCGGGGACAGGGGCTAACTATGGCTACACCTTC.

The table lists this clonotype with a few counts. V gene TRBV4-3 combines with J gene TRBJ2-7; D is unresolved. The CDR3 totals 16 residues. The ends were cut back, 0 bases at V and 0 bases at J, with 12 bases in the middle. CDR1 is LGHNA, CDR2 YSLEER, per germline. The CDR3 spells CASSQDPYGRSYEQYF. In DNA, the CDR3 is TGCGCCAGCAGCCAAGATCCATACGGCCGCTCCTACGAGCAGTACTTC.